The 12 T cell receptor beta chains below all came from one sample that was sequenced in a study of shared clonotypes between healthy human individuals (TCRdb year 2020). The library was obtained by the immunoSEQ multiplex PCR assay. TCRdb mirrors the immuneACCESS table, restricted to in-frame sequences. Some clones are absent from its copies; in checked studies, under half trace to an unresolved V gene, and the reason for the others is unknown. The table for this sample lists about 700,000 clones; about 91% of them were counted only once. The top ten hold roughly 24% of the sample. CD8 naive samples were obtained by positive selection for CCR7 among CD45RO-negative cells, yielding a CD45RA+CCR7+ population from which TemRA cells were excluded. Sequences were obtained from naive CD8+ T cells sorted from blood. According to the study, the label for this sample's cell subset or site signals: CD45RA+CCR7+. The receptors originated from a man younger than 40 in good health.

There are a few counts of this clone. The chain has TRBV6-1 and TRBJ2-2; the D is unclear. The CDR3 sequence is 14 residues long. Germline-derived CDR1 and CDR2 are MNHNS and SASEGT. Trimming took 7 bases from V and 3 from J, leaving 12 bases between them. CDR3 nucleotide sequence: TGTGCCAGCACGGCCCCGATAGACACCGGGGAGCTGTTTTTT. Its translation: CASTAPIDTGELFF.

The rearrangement joins TRBV6-6 to TRBJ2-1; 8 nucleotides match TRBD1. The CDR3 contains 15 residues. J lost 5 bases, V lost 6 bases, and 9 bases had no gene match. Germline CDR1 is MNHNY and CDR2 is SVGAGI (reference sequence). The CDR3 DNA reads as TGTGCCAGCAGCCGCGGGACAGGTAACAACAATGAGCAGTTCTTC. Its protein product is CASSRGTGNNNEQFF.

This chain joins TRBV15 and TRBJ2-6; D is possibly TRBD1 (5 bases). CDR3 size: 18 residues. Germline values: CDR1 LNHNV, CDR2 YYDKDF (reference sequence). The germline V and J ends were trimmed by 1 base and 3 bases, with 16 bases remaining between them. The CDR3 coding sequence is TGTGCCACCAGCAGAGGCCAGGGTGGGGTCTTTGGGGCCAACGTCCTGACTTTC. Protein: CATSRGQGGVFGANVLTF.

The V gene is TRBV6-1, the J gene TRBJ2-7, with 9 bases that match TRBD1. Per germline, CDR1 MNHNS and CDR2 SASEGT. Losses at the gene ends were 1 base for V and 4 bases for J; bases not matched to a gene: 14. The CDR3 contains 18 residues. CDR3 sequence (DNA): TGTGCCAGCAGTGAAGGGTTTGGGGACCGGGACAGGGTTTACGAGCAGTACTTC. Amino acid sequence: CASSEGFGDRDRVYEQYF.

This chain links TRBV9 with TRBJ2-1; 12 bases line up with TRBD2. J was trimmed by 8 bases and V by 3 bases; bases with no gene match: 6. This CDR3 comprises 15 residues. From germline, CDR1 is SGDLS and CDR2 YYNGEE. CDR3: CASSASGRAGDEQFF. The CDR3 bases are TGTGCCAGCAGCGCTAGCGGGAGGGCCGGAGATGAGCAGTTCTTC.

The chain links TRBV30 to TRBJ1-1; D call uncertain. V lost 3 bases, J lost 0 bases, and 5 bases lay in between. The length of the CDR3 is 12 residues. Germline values: CDR1 GTSNPN, CDR2 SVGIG (reference sequence). Written as DNA, the CDR3 is TGTGCCTGGAGGTTCGTGAACACTGAAGCTTTCTTT. It translates to CAWRFVNTEAFF.

This chain uses TRBV28 with TRBJ2-7; D unresolved. Germline CDR1 reads MDHEN; CDR2 reads SYDVKM. V gave up 5 bases and J gave up 3 bases, with 14 bases separating them. This CDR3 has 14 residues. The CDR3 sequence is CASSPPQAIYEQYF. CDR3 bases: TGTGCCAGCAGTCCCCCGCAGGCTATCTACGAGCAGTACTTC.

Notes on this clone: With a much larger clone just one base away, this may be a read error. The chain recombines TRBV7-9 with TRBJ2-1, with unresolved D. The CDR3 runs to 10 residues. With 5 bases removed from V and 6 bases from J, the gap between germline ends came to 2 bases. Germline CDR1 is SEHNR and CDR2 is FQNEAQ (reference sequence). The CDR3: CASSVNEQFF. The CDR3 nucleotides are TGTGCCAGCAGCGTCAATGAGCAGTTCTTC.

The chain carries TRBV7-6 and TRBJ1-4; TRBD1 is a possible D gene (6 bases). Germline V CDR1 and CDR2: SGHVS, FNYEAQ. V was shortened by 6 bases and J by 7 bases, with 18 bases between the two germline ends. This CDR3 region has 15 residues. The CDR3 DNA reads TGTGCCAGCAGTATAGCACAGGGCGATGCTGAAAAACTGTTTTTT. It is translated as CASSIAQGDAEKLFF.

The chain employs TRBV2 and TRBJ2-7, with 7 bases aligning to TRBD2. The CDR3 is 15 residues long. Trimming removed 6 bases from V and 0 bases from J; junction bases left unmatched: 8. CDR1 is SNHLY, CDR2 FYNNEI, per germline. Here the CDR3 reads CASSLTSPSSYEQYF. The CDR3 nucleotides are TGTGCCAGCAGCTTGACTAGCCCGAGCTCCTACGAGCAGTACTTC.

The sample holds a few counts of this clone. The rearrangement uses TRBV6-8 and TRBJ2-3; 8 nucleotides align to TRBD1. The germline V gene has CDR1 MNHGY and CDR2 SAAAGT. This CDR3 has 15 residues. Trimming took 9 bases from V and 1 from J; bases not matched to a gene: 9. The CDR3 DNA reads TGTGCCAGAGCCTCCGGACAGGGCGGCACAGATACGCAGTATTTT. Protein product: CARASGQGGTDTQYF.

The genes are TRBV5-1 and TRBJ2-7; possibly TRBD1 for D (5 bases). The CDR3 sequence is 14 residues long. Germline V lookup: CDR1 SGHRS, CDR2 YFSETQ. The V end lost 0 bases, the J end lost 5 bases, and 12 bases lay between the germline ends. The CDR3 sequence: CASSLDRQIDEQYF. CDR3 coding DNA: TGCGCCAGCAGCTTGGACAGGCAAATAGACGAGCAGTACTTC.